The 32 T cell receptor beta chains in this list originate from one sample, sequenced in a study of blood T cells in healthy people across ages. A sample-barcoded 5' primer and a J-beta primer mix were used in a second PCR of roughly 6 to 12 cycles. Each CDR3 protein is one row after TCRdb ran MiXCR on the 5' RACE reads. In the table there are some 900,000 distinct CDR3 sequences, around 46% of which are singletons. The sequenced material came from blood. Receptor source: a man aged 25-45 years in good health.

A few counts support this clonotype. V gene TRBV29-1 combines with J gene TRBJ2-7; D unclear. Trimming shortened V by 3 bases and J by 7 bases, and 10 bases separated the two germline ends. Germline-derived CDR1 and CDR2 are SQVTM and ANQGSEA. The CDR3 spans 11 residues. As DNA, the CDR3 is TGCAGCGTTGAGTTGGTGAATGAGCAGTACTTC. Amino acids: CSVELVNEQYF.

There are a few counts of this clonotype. The chain recombines TRBV6-1 with TRBJ2-7, with D possibly TRBD2 on 5 matching bases. Germline V gene data show CDR1 as MNHNS and CDR2 as SASEGT. V gave up 7 bases and J gave up 2 bases, with 15 bases separating them. The CDR3 consists of 14 residues. The CDR3 loop reads CASTSTAVTYEQYF. CDR3 nucleotide sequence: TGTGCCAGCACCTCCACAGCGGTGACCTACGAGCAGTACTTC.

The V and J genes are TRBV3-1 and TRBJ1-3, with D unresolved. Trimming shortened V by 4 bases and J by 4 bases, and 11 bases separated the two germline ends. The CDR3 length is 14 residues. CDR1 is LGHDT and CDR2 is YNNKEL in the germline V gene (reference sequence). CDR3 coding DNA: TGTGCCAGCAGCCGAGTCCAGCGAGGAAACACCATATATTTT. It translates to CASSRVQRGNTIYF.

This clonotype turned up a few times. J is TRBJ2-1 and V is TRBV28; the D gene is possibly TRBD1 (7 bases). The V gene lost 7 bases and the J gene lost 9 bases, with 16 bases spanning the gap. There are 13 residues in the CDR3. The germline V gene has CDR1 MDHEN and CDR2 SYDVKM. The CDR3 DNA reads TGTGCCAGCACCCCAGGAGGGGGCGGTGAGCAGTTCTTC. Protein: CASTPGGGGEQFF.

The CDR3 protein is CASSLVRGQSEKLFF. Written as DNA, the CDR3 is TGTGCCAGCAGCTTAGTTCGGGGGCAGAGTGAAAAACTGTTTTTT. This sequence joins TRBV11-3 and TRBJ1-4; maybe TRBD1 (6 bases). CDR1 and CDR2 (germline): SGHNT, YENEEA. Trimming removed 1 base at V and 7 bases at J, with 13 bases between. The CDR3 spans 15 residues.

The chain uses TRBV12-3 or TRBV12-4 and TRBJ1-6; no reliable D call. This CDR3 has 15 residues. V gave up 7 bases and J gave up 4 bases, with 14 bases separating them. CDR3 protein: CASTLGPDYNSPLHF. CDR3 DNA sequence: TGTGCCAGCACCCTTGGGCCGGATTATAATTCACCCCTCCACTTT.

The V gene is TRBV12-1, the J gene TRBJ2-7; TRBD2, the D gene given by the table, was not confirmed from the DNA. TRBV12-1 is given as a pseudogene. The CDR3 extends over 21 amino acids. The DNA of the CDR3 is TGTGCCAGCAGATTGACGAGGGACAGCGGGACCAGCGGGGATAGCTCCTACGAGCAGTACTTC. Translated, it gives CASRLTRDSGTSGDSSYEQYF.

V and J are TRBV11-2 and TRBJ2-5; D is undetermined. CDR1 and CDR2 (germline): SGHAT, FQNNGV. The CDR3 length is 13 residues. Trimming cost V 0 bases and J 11 bases, with 13 bases left between them. CDR3 sequence: CASSLEVSTNQYF. CDR3 coding DNA: TGTGCCAGCAGCTTAGAAGTTAGCACGAATCAGTACTTC. Full variable domain (missing parts from reference TRBV11-2 and TRBJ2-5): EAGVAQSPRYKIIEKRQSVAFWCNPISGHATLYWYQQILGQGPKLLIQFQNNGVVDDSQLPKDRFSAERLKGVDSTLKIQPAKLEDSAVYLCASSLEVSTNQYFGPGTRLLVL.

The chain carries TRBV6-1 and TRBJ2-2; no reliable D call. Trimming cost V 3 bases and J 0 bases, with 11 bases left between them. This CDR3 spans 16 amino acids. Germline CDR1 and CDR2: MNHNS and SASEGT. The CDR3 DNA reads as TGTGCCAGCAGTGATCAGTCGATAGCGAACACCGGGGAGCTGTTTTTT. Its translation: CASSDQSIANTGELFF.

The sample holds a few counts of this clonotype. A much more abundant neighbour one base away suggests this may be a read error. The V call is TRBV20-1, the J call TRBJ2-5, with 7 bases matching TRBD1. This CDR3 is 15 amino acids long. Germline V gene lookup returns CDR1 DFQATT and CDR2 SNEGSKA (reference sequence). The DNA of the CDR3 is TGCAGTGCTAGAGTTGGTGGGACAGCACAAGAGGCCCAGTACTTC. This gives the protein CSARVGGTAQEAQYF.

The chain links TRBV6-6 to TRBJ2-5, with 10 bases lining up with TRBD2. The J call may be incorrect, as the DNA end agrees better with TRBJ2-7. CDR1 and CDR2 (germline): MNHNY, SVGAGI (reference sequence). The CDR3 extends over 16 amino acids. CDR3 amino acids: CASSYSSGGAVPEQYF. The CDR3 bases are TGTGCCAGCAGTTACTCGAGCGGGGGGGCTGTCCCCGAGCAGTACTTC.

The gene calls are TRBV10-2 and TRBJ2-1; D might be TRBD2 (5 bases). This CDR3 has 15 amino acids. The germline gives CDR1 WSHSY, CDR2 SAAADI. Trimming removed 0 bases from V and 6 bases from J, with 12 bases in between. This CDR3 reads CASSESSGSINEQFF. The CDR3 DNA reads as TGCGCCAGCAGTGAGTCGAGCGGCTCTATCAATGAGCAGTTCTTC.

The chain joins TRBV29-1 to TRBJ1-2, with unresolved D. Germline loops: CDR1 SQVTM, CDR2 ANQGSEA. The CDR3 is 12 residues long. The V and J ends lost 2 bases and 8 bases respectively, with 12 bases between them. CDR3 nucleotide sequence: TGCAGCGTTGAACTGGAGACCCCGGGCTACACCTTC. Its translation is CSVELETPGYTF.

The CDR3 protein is CASGRDNPNTEAFF. The CDR3, as DNA: TGTGCTAGTGGCCGGGACAACCCGAACACTGAAGCTTTCTTT. The chain combines TRBV12-5 with TRBJ1-1; TRBD1 is a possible D gene (6 bases). The CDR3 has 14 residues. Germline V gene sequence: CDR1 LGHNT, CDR2 FRNRAP. Deletions cut 6 bases from V and 1 base from J, with 12 bases between.

This sequence joins TRBV7-8 and TRBJ1-1; D gene ambiguous. V was clipped by 2 bases and J by 0 bases, with 7 bases between them. The CDR3 has 14 residues. Per germline, CDR1 SGHVS and CDR2 FQNEAQ. CDR3 in DNA: TGTGCCAGCAGCTTAAGGCCCATGAACACTGAAGCTTTCTTT. Translating it yields CASSLRPMNTEAFF.

The CDR3 loop reads CSVARSAGGYTF. The CDR3 DNA is TGCAGCGTTGCCCGGTCAGCGGGGGGCTACACCTTC. The genes are TRBV29-1 and TRBJ1-2; the D is unclear. Deletions cut 4 bases from V and 8 bases from J, with 14 bases between. Germline V CDR1 and CDR2: SQVTM, ANQGSEA. This CDR3 contains 12 residues.

J is TRBJ2-7 and V is TRBV6-2 or TRBV6-3, with unresolved D. Germline CDR1 and CDR2: MNHEY and SVGEGT. Trimming removed 8 bases at V and 3 bases at J, with 11 bases between. The length of the CDR3 is 12 residues. DNA of the CDR3: TGTGCCAGCGGAGCCGGCCGCTACGAGCAGTACTTC. It yields the protein CASGAGRYEQYF.

Remarks on this clonotype: At one of its ends the junction is not consistent with the germline gene, which may arise from a read error. J is TRBJ1-5 and V is TRBV27, with 7 bases aligning to TRBD1. This CDR3 has 15 amino acids. Germline-derived CDR1 and CDR2 are MNHEY and SMNVEV (reference sequence). Written as DNA, the CDR3 is TGTGCCAGTAGTTTAGGACAGGAGTACGGTCAGCCCCAGCATTTT. The encoded protein is CASSLGQEYGQPQHF.

The V gene is TRBV27, the J gene TRBJ1-1; 10 bases are a match to TRBD1. V was pared by 5 bases and J by 5 bases, with 11 bases of the junction left unmatched. The CDR3 runs 16 residues. Germline V gene lookup returns CDR1 MNHEY and CDR2 SMNVEV (reference sequence). The CDR3 DNA sequence: TGTGCCAGCAGTACACAGACAGGGGGCGGTTGGACTGAAGCTTTCTTT. Translation: CASSTQTGGGWTEAFF.

This sequence joins TRBV4-2 and TRBJ1-1, with TRBD1 matching 9 bases. The germline CDR1 and CDR2 sequences are LGHNA and YNFKEQ. V dropped 5 bases and J dropped 4; count of bases not matched to a gene: 5. CDR3 length equals 14 residues. For the CDR3, the DNA is TGTGCCAGCAGCAGCCCGGGACAGGGCACTGAAGCTTTCTTT. This sequence encodes CASSSPGQGTEAFF.

This clonotype has just a few counts. The V gene is TRBV11-3, the J gene TRBJ2-5; 9 bases agree with TRBD2. The germline CDR1 and CDR2 sequences are SGHNT and YENEEA. J gave up 3 bases and V 8 bases, and 4 bases lay outside the gene matches. This CDR3 contains 13 residues. The CDR3 DNA reads TGTGCCAGCCTTTTAGCGGGGGAAGAGACCCAGTACTTC. Its translation is CASLLAGEETQYF.

The chain recombines TRBV12-3 or TRBV12-4 with TRBJ2-7; D is undetermined. Between the trimmed V and J ends, which lost 2 bases and 6 bases, there was a span of 17 bases. The CDR3 totals 15 residues. The DNA of the CDR3 is TGTGCCAGCAGTTTACTCCCGAGGTGGCCACCCGAGCAGTACTTC. Translation gives CASSLLPRWPPEQYF.

This clonotype was seen more than once but under ten times. The rearrangement joins TRBV4-3 to TRBJ1-6, with D unresolved. Trimming removed 5 bases at V and 9 bases at J, with 14 bases between. The CDR3 is 14 amino acids. Germline assignment: CDR1 LGHNA and CDR2 YSLEER. The CDR3 DNA sequence: TGCGCCAGCAGCGCATCCCGAGTTGGTTCACCCCTCCACTTT. As protein: CASSASRVGSPLHF.

This clonotype was counted only a few times. This chain uses TRBV29-1 with TRBJ1-2; 8 bases fit TRBD1. From germline, CDR1 is SQVTM and CDR2 ANQGSEA. After removal of 5 bases from V and 0 bases from J, the junction contained 2 bases not matched to a gene. This CDR3 is built from 13 residues. CDR3 nucleotide sequence: TGCAGCGTTACGGACAGGGCTAACTATGGCTACACCTTC. This translates into CSVTDRANYGYTF.

The rearrangement uses TRBV10-3 and TRBJ2-7; tentatively, D is TRBD2 (6 bases). Looked up from germline, CDR1 is ENHRY and CDR2 is SYGVKD. Trimming took off 4 bases at V and 0 bases at J, with 10 bases between the two ends. This CDR3 region has 14 residues. The CDR3 spells CAISGDLDSYEQYF. In DNA form, the CDR3 reads TGTGCCATCAGTGGGGACTTAGACTCCTACGAGCAGTACTTC.

The CDR3 protein is CASSPGPELYEQYF. The DNA of the CDR3 is TGTGCCAGCAGCCCGGGGCCCGAATTATACGAGCAGTACTTC. The chain combines TRBV3-1 with TRBJ2-7; TRBD1 or TRBD2 may be the D gene (5 bases each). The CDR3 covers 14 residues. The germline V gene encodes CDR1 LGHDT and CDR2 YNNKEL (reference sequence). Trimming cost V 4 bases and J 4 bases, with 14 bases left between them.

This chain joins TRBV4-1 and TRBJ1-5, with D tentatively TRBD1 (5 bases). With 1 base removed from V and 8 bases from J, the gap between germline ends came to 9 bases. The length of the CDR3 is 13 residues. Germline assignment: CDR1 MGHRA and CDR2 YSYEKL. The DNA of the CDR3 is TGCGCCAGCAGCCAAGGCAGGGCTGAGCCCCAGCATTTT. It specifies CASSQGRAEPQHF.

The V call is TRBV29-1, the J call TRBJ2-1; the D gene is possibly TRBD2 (6 bases). Per germline, CDR1 SQVTM and CDR2 ANQGSEA. V was clipped by 7 bases and J by 8 bases, with 21 bases between them. The CDR3 is made up of 14 amino acids. CDR3 protein: CSAEALASTDEQFF. The CDR3 nucleotides are TGCAGCGCCGAGGCGCTAGCGAGTACCGATGAGCAGTTCTTC.

V usage is TRBV25-1 and J usage is TRBJ2-7; 7 bases align to TRBD2. The ends lost 1 base at V and 3 bases at J; junction bases unmatched: 6. The CDR3 consists of 15 residues. CDR1 MGHDK and CDR2 SYGVNS come from the germline V gene. CDR3 nucleotides: TGTGCCAGCAGTGAATTCTGGGGGAGGGACTACGAGCAGTACTTC. This translates into CASSEFWGRDYEQYF.

The rearrangement joins TRBV4-1 to TRBJ2-1; a weak D match, TRBD2 (6 bases). With 1 base removed from V and 4 bases from J, the gap between germline ends came to 14 bases. The CDR3 is made up of 16 amino acids. Germline V gene sequence: CDR1 MGHRA, CDR2 YSYEKL. In DNA form, the CDR3 reads TGCGCCAGCAGCCAAGCCCTGGGGACTTCTTACAATGAGCAGTTCTTC. It encodes CASSQALGTSYNEQFF.

CDR3 in amino acids: CASSVEASSYEQYF. CDR3 bases: TGTGCCAGCAGCGTAGAAGCGTCCTCCTACGAGCAGTACTTC. The chain carries TRBV9 and TRBJ2-7; the D is unclear. Per germline, CDR1 SGDLS and CDR2 YYNGEE. The V end was cut by 0 bases, the J end by 0 bases, with 7 bases between. There are 14 residues in the CDR3.

This clonotype was seen a few times. The rearrangement joins TRBV20-1 to TRBJ2-2; the D gene is possibly TRBD2 (6 bases). The CDR3 totals 18 residues. Between the trimmed V and J ends, which lost 5 bases and 0 bases, there was a span of 22 bases. CDR1 DFQATT and CDR2 SNEGSKA come from the germline V gene (reference sequence). The CDR3 loop is CSAFPRRGTIPNTGELFF. The CDR3 DNA reads TGCAGTGCTTTTCCCAGGCGGGGAACCATCCCGAACACCGGGGAGCTGTTTTTT.